Presented here are 2 T cell receptor beta chains from one specimen sequenced in a study of early T cells in non-severe SARS-CoV-2 infection. TCRdb fed the 5' RACE reads into MiXCR, producing one record per CDR3 protein. The data hold around 26,000 distinct CDR3 sequences, with roughly 4% observed a single time. Material for sequencing was whole blood. All receptors come from an adult who was a healthcare worker with PCR-confirmed SARS-CoV-2 infection or an uninfected control (not recorded which).

Judged by abundance, this clonotype is medium-sized. The rearrangement links TRBV20-1 to TRBJ2-1; TRBD2 matches 10 bases. Trimming removed 1 base from V and 10 bases from J; junction bases left unmatched: 13. Germline assignment: CDR1 DFQATT and CDR2 SNEGSKA (reference sequence). CDR3 length: 16 residues. CDR3 bases: TGCAGTGCTAGAGCTCACCCAGGGACTAGCGCCACAGAGCAGTTCTTC. This translates into CSARAHPGTSATEQFF.

Ten or more counts support this clonotype. The chain couples TRBV4-3 to TRBJ1-2, with D possibly TRBD1 on 6 matching bases. The CDR3 totals 17 residues. Germline V gene sequence: CDR1 LGHNA, CDR2 YSLEER. The germline V and J ends were trimmed by 0 bases and 1 base, with 15 bases remaining between them. The chain's CDR3 is CASSQDRRGAYNYGYTF. The CDR3 DNA follows: TGCGCCAGCAGCCAAGATCGGCGGGGGGCTTATAACTATGGCTACACCTTC.